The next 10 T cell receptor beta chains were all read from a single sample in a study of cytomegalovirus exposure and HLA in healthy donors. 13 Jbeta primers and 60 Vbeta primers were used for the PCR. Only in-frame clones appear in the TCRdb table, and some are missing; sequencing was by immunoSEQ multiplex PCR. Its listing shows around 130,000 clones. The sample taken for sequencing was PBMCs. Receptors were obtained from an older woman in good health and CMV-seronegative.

CDR3 in DNA: TGTGCCAGCAGTTTTAGAGGGCGGGGAGAAGATACGCAGTATTTT. Its protein is CASSFRGRGEDTQYF. The genes are TRBV28 and TRBJ2-3, with D possibly matching TRBD2 (6 bases). Trimming left V 3 bases short and J 5 bases short, with 15 bases between. This CDR3 contains 15 residues. Germline V gives CDR1 MDHEN, CDR2 SYDVKM.

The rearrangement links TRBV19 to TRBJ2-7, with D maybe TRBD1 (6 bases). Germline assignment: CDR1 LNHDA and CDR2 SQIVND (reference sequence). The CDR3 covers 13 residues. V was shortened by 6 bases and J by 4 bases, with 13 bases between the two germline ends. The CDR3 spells CASSRATGYEQYF. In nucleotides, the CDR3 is TGTGCCAGTAGCCGAGCCACAGGGTACGAGCAGTACTTC. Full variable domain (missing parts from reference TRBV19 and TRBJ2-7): DGGITQSPKYLFRKEGQNVTLSCEQNLNHDAMYWYRQDPGQGLRLIYYSQIVNDFQKGDIAEGYSVSREKKESFPLTVTSAQKNPTAFYLCASSRATGYEQYFGPGTRLTVT.

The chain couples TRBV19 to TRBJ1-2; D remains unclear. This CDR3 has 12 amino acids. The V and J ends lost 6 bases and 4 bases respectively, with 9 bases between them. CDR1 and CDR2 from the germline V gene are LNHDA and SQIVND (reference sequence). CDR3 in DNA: TGTGCCAGTAGGAGAACTGGCTATGGCTACACCTTC. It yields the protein CASRRTGYGYTF.

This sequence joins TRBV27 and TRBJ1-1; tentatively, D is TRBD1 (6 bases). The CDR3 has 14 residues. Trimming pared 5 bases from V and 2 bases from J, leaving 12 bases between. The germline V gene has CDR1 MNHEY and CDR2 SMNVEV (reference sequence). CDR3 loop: CASSPRGGNTEAFF. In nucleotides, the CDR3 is TGTGCCAGCAGTCCCAGGGGCGGTAACACTGAAGCTTTCTTT.

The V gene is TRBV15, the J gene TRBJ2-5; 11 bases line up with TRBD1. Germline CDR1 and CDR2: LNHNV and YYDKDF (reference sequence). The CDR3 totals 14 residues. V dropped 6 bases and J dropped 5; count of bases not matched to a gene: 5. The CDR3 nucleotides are TGTGCCACCAGTCCGGACAGGGGGCGTGAGACCCAGTACTTC. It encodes CATSPDRGRETQYF.

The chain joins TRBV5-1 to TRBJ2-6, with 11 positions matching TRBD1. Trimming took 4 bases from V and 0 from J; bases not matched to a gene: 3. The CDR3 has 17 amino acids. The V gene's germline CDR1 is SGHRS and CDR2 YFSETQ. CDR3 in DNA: TGCGCCAGCAGCGGAGGGACAGGGGGCTCTGGGGCCAACGTCCTGACTTTC. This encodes CASSGGTGGSGANVLTF.

The CDR3 region has the DNA TGTGCCAGCAGCCTGGGACTGATTAACCCTGAAGCTTTCTTT. As protein: CASSLGLINPEAFF. The J gene is TRBJ1-1, the V gene TRBV7-9, with TRBD1 as a possible D gene (5 bases). This CDR3 is built from 14 residues. Germline V gene lookup returns CDR1 SEHNR and CDR2 FQNEAQ (reference sequence). With 5 bases removed from V and 6 bases from J, the gap between germline ends came to 16 bases.

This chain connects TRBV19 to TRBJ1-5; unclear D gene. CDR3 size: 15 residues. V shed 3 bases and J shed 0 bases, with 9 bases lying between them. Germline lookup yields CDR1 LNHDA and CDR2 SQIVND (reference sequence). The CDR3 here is CASSILQSSNQPQHF. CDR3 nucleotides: TGTGCCAGTAGTATTCTACAGTCTAGCAATCAGCCCCAGCATTTT.

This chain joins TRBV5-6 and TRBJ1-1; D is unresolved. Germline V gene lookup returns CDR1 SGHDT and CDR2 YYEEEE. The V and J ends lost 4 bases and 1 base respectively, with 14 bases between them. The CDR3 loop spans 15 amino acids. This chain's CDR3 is CASSRTASGNTEAFF. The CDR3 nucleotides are TGTGCCAGCAGCCGTACTGCGTCCGGGAACACTGAAGCTTTCTTT.

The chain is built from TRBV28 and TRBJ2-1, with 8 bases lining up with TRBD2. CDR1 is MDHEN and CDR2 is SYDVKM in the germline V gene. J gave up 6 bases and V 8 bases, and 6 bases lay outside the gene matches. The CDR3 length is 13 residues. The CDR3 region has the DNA TGTGCCAGCCTCTCCGGGAGGGCCAATGAGCAGTTCTTC. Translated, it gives CASLSGRANEQFF. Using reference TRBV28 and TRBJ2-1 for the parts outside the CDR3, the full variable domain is DVKVTQSSRYLVKRTGEKVFLECVQDMDHENMFWYRQDPGLGLRLIYFSYDVKMKEKGDIPEGYSVSREKKERFSLILESASTNQTSMYLCASLSGRANEQFFGPGTRLTVL.